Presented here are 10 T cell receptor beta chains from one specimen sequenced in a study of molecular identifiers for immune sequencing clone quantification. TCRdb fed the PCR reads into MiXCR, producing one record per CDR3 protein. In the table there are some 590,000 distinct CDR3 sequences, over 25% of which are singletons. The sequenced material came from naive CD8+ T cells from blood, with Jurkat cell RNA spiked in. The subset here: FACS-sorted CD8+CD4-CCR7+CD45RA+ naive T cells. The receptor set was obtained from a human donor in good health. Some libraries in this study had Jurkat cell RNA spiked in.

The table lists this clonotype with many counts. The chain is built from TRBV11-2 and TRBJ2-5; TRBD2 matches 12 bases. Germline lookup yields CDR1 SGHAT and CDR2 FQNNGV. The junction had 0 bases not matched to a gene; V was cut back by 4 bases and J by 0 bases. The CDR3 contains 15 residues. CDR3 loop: CASSSSGGDQETQYF. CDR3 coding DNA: TGTGCCAGCAGCTCTAGCGGGGGGGACCAAGAGACCCAGTACTTC.

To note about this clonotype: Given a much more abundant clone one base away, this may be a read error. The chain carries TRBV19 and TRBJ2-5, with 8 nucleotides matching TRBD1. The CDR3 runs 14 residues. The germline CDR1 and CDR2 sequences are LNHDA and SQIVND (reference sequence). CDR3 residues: CASSPSDRVETQHF. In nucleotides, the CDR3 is TGTGCCAGTAGTCCGTCGGACAGGGTGGAGACCCAGCACTTC.

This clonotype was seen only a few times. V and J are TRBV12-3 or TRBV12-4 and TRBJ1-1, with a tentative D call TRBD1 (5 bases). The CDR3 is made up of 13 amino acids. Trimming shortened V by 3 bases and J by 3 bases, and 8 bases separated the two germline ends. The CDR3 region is CASSFGADTEAFF. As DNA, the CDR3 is TGTGCCAGCAGTTTCGGGGCAGACACTGAAGCTTTCTTT.

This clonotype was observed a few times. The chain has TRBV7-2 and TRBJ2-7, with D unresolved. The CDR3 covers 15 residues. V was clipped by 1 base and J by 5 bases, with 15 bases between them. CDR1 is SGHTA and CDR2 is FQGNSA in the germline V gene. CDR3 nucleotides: TGTGCCAGCAGCTTAGATGTAGGGTGGGTCGACGAGCAGTACTTC. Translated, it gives CASSLDVGWVDEQYF.

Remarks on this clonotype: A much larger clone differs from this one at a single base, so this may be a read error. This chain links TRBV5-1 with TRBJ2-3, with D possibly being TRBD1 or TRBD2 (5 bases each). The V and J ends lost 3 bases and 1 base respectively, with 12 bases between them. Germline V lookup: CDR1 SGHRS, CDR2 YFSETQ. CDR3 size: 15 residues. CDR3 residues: CASSSRDGGTDTQYF. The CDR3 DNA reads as TGCGCCAGCAGCTCCCGGGACGGGGGCACAGATACGCAGTATTTT.

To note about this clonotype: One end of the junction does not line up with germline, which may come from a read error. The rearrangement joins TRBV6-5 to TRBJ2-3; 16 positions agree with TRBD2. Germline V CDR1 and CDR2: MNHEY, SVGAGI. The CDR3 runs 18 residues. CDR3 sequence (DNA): TGTGCCAGCAGTTACTCTGGGACTAGCGGGGGGGCCCCAGATACGCCGTATTTT. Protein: CASSYSGTSGGAPDTPYF.

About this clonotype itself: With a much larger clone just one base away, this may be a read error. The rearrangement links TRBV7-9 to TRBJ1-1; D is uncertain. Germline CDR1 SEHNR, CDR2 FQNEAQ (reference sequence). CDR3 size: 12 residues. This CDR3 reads CASSLSSTGAFF. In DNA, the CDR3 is TGTGCCAGCAGCTTATCGTCCACTGGAGCTTTCTTT. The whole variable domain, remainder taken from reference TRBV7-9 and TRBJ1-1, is DTGVSQNPRHKITKRGQNVTFRCDPISEHNRLYWYRQTLGQGPEFLTYFQNEAQLEKSRLLSDRFSAERPKGSFSTLEIQRTEQGDSAMYLCASSLSSTGAFFGQGTRLTVV.

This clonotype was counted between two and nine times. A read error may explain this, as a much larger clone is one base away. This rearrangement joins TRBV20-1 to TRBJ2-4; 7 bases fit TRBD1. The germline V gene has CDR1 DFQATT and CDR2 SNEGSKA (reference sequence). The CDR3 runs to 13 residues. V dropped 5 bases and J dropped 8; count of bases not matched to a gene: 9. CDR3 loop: CSAYEQGQYIQYF. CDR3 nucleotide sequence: TGCAGTGCTTATGAACAGGGGCAATACATTCAGTACTTC.

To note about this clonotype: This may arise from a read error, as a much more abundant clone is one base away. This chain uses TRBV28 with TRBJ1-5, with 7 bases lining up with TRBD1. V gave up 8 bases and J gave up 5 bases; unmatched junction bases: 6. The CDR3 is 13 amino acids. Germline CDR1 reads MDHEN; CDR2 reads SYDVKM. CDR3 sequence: CASWDRAYQPQHF. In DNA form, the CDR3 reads TGTGCCAGCTGGGACAGAGCATATCAGCCCCAGCATTTT.

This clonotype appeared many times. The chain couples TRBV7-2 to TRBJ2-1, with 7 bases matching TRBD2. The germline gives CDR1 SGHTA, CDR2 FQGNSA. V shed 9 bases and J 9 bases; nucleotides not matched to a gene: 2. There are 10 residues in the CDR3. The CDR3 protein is CASGGGEQFF. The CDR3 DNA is TGTGCCAGTGGCGGGGGTGAGCAGTTCTTC.